This T cell receptor beta chain originates from a study of T cells in Graves' hyperthyroidism and ophthalmopathy. Those patients with uncontrolled infection, other autoimmune disease, pregnancy or lactation were excluded. RNA transcripts gave rise to amplified TCR beta CDR3 regions. The TCR CDR3 was amplified in a first-round RT-PCR using the HTBI primer set. TCRdb re-analysed the multiplex PCR reads in MiXCR, keeping a single row per CDR3 protein. The sample consists of a few hundred thousand distinct CDR3 sequences, approximately 14% of them appearing once. Germline loops: CDR1 SGHTA, CDR2 FQGTGA. The V gene end was trimmed by 4 bases and the J gene end by 7 bases; junction bases not matched to a gene: 1. This CDR3 is 12 amino acids long. In this sample, this clonotype turned up many times.

Sequenced: blood. The V call is TRBV7-3, the J call TRBJ2-1, with 7 bases that match TRBD2. The TCR originated in a woman aged 25 to 39 with Graves' hyperthyroidism. CDR3 sequence: CASSSAGNEQFF. The CDR3 region has the DNA TGTGCCAGCAGCTCAGCGGGGAATGAGCAGTTCTTC.